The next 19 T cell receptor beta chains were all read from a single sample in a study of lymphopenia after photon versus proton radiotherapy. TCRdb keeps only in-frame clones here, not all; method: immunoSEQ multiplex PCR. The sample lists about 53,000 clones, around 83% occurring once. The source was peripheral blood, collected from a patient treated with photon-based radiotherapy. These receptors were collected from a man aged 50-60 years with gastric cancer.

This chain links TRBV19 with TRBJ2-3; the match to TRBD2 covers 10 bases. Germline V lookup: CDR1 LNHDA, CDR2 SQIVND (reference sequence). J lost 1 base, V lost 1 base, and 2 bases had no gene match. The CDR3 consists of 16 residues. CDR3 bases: TGTGCCAGTAGTATAGCGGGGACTAGCGGCACAGATACGCAGTATTTT. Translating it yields CASSIAGTSGTDTQYF.

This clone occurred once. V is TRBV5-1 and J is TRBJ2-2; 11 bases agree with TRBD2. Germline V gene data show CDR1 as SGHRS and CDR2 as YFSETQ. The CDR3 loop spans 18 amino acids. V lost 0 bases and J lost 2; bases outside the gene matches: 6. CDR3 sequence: CASSLVPGLAVNTGELFF. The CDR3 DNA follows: TGCGCCAGCAGCTTGGTCCCGGGACTAGCGGTAAACACCGGGGAGCTGTTTTTT.

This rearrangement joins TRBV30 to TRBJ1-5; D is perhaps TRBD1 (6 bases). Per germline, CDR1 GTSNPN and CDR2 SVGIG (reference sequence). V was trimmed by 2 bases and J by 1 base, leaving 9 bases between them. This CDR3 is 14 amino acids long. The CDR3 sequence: CAWSSRGSNQPQHF. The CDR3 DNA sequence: TGTGCCTGGAGTTCCAGGGGAAGCAATCAGCCCCAGCATTTT.

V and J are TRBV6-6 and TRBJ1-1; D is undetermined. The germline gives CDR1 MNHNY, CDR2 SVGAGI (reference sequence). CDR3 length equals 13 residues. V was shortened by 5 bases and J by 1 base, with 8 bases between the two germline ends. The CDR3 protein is CASSTGWNTEAFF. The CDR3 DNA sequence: TGTGCCAGCAGTACGGGCTGGAACACTGAAGCTTTCTTT.

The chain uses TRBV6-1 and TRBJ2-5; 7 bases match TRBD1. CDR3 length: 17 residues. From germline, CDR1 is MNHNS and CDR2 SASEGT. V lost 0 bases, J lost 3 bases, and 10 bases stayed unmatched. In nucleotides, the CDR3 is TGTGCCAGCAGTGAAGCCTACAGAAGACAGGGCGAAGAGACCCAGTACTTC. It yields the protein CASSEAYRRQGEETQYF.

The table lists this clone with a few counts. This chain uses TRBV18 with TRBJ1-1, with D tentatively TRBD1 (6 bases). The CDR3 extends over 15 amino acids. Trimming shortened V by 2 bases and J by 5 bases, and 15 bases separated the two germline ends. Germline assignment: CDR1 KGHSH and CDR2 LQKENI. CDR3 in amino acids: CASSPNGRGGTEAFF. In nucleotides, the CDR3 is TGTGCCAGCTCACCAAATGGCAGGGGAGGAACTGAAGCTTTCTTT.

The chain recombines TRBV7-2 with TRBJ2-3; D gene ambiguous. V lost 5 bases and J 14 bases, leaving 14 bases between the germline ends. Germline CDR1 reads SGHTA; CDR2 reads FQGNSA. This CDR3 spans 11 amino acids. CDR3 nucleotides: TGTGCCAGCAGCCCAAAAGGCCTTGGGTATTTT. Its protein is CASSPKGLGYF.

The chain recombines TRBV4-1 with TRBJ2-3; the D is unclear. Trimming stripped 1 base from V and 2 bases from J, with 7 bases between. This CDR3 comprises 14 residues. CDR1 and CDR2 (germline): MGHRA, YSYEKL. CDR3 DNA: TGCGCCAGCAGCCAAGTTGGTTACACAGATACGCAGTATTTT. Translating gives CASSQVGYTDTQYF.

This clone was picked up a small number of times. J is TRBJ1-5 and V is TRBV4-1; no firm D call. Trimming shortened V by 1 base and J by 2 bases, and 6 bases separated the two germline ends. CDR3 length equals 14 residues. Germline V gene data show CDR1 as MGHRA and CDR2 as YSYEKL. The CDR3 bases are TGCGCCAGCAGCCAAGGGCAGGGCAATCAGCCCCAGCATTTT. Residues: CASSQGQGNQPQHF.

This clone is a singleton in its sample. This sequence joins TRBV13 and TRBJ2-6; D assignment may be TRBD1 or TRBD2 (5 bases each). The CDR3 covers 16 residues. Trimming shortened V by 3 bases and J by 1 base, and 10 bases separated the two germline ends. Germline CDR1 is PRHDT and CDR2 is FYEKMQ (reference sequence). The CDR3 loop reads CASSFGTASGANVLTF. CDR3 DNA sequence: TGTGCCAGCAGCTTTGGGACGGCTTCTGGGGCCAACGTCCTGACTTTC.

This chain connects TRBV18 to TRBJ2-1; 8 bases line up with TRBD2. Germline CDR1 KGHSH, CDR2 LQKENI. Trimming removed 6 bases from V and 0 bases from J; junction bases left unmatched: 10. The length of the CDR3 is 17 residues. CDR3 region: CASSRSTSASSYNEQFF. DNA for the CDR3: TGTGCCAGCTCTCGATCGACTAGCGCGAGCTCCTACAATGAGCAGTTCTTC.

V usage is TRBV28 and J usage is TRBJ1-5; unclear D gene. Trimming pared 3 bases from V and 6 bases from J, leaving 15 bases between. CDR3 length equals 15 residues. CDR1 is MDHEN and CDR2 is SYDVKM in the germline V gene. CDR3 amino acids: CASSFPQSLGQPQHF. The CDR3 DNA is TGTGCCAGCAGTTTCCCACAGTCTTTGGGTCAGCCCCAGCATTTT.

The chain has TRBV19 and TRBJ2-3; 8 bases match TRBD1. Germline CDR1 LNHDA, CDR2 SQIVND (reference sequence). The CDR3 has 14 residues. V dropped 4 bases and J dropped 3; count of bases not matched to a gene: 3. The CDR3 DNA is TGTGCCAGTAGTAGGACAGGGAGAACAGATACGCAGTATTTT. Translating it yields CASSRTGRTDTQYF.

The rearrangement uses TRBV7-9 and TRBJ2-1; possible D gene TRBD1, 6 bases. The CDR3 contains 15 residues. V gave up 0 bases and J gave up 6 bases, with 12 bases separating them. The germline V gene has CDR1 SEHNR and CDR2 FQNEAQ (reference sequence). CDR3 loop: CASSLAGFRGNEQFF. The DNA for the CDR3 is TGTGCCAGCAGCTTAGCAGGGTTCAGGGGCAATGAGCAGTTCTTC.

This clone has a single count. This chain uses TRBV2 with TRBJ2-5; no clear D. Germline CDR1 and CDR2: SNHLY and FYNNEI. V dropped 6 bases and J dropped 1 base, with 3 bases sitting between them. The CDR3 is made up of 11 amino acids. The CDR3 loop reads CASRVQETQYF. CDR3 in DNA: TGTGCCAGCAGGGTCCAAGAGACCCAGTACTTC.

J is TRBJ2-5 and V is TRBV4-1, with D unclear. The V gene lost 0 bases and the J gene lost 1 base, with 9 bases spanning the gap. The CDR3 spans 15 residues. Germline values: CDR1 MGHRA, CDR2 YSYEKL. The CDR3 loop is CASSQDRTIQETQYF. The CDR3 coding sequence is TGCGCCAGCAGCCAAGATAGGACCATCCAAGAGACCCAGTACTTC.

In nucleotides, the CDR3 is TGTGCCAGCAGTGGTGCGGGACAGGTAGTGCCCTACGAGCAGTACTTC. It encodes CASSGAGQVVPYEQYF. The V and J genes are TRBV6-6 and TRBJ2-7, with 8 nucleotides matching TRBD1. The CDR3 has 16 residues. V dropped 5 bases and J dropped 2; count of bases not matched to a gene: 11. Looked up from germline, CDR1 is MNHNY and CDR2 is SVGAGI (reference sequence).

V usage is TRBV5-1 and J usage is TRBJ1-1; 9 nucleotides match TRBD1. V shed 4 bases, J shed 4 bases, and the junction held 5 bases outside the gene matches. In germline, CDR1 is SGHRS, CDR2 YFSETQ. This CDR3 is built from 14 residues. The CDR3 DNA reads TGCGCCAGCAGCCAACAGGGGGCAGGCACTGAAGCTTTCTTT. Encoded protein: CASSQQGAGTEAFF.

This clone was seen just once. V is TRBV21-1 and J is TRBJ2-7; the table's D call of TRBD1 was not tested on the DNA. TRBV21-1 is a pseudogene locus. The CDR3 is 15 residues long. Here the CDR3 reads CASSPMGVSLYEQYF. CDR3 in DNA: TGTGCCAGCAGCCCCATGGGCGTCAGCCTCTACGAGCAGTACTTC.